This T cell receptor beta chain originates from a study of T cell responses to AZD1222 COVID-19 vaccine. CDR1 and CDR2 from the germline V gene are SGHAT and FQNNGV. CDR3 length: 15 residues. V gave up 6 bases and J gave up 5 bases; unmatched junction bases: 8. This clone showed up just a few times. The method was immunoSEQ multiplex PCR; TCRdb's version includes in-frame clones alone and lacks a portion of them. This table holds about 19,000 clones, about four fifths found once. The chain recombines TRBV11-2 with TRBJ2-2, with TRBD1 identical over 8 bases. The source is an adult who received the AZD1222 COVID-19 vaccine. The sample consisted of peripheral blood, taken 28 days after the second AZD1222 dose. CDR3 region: CASRVGDRTTGELFF. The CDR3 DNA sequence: TGTGCCAGCAGAGTGGGGGACAGGACAACCGGGGAGCTGTTTTTT.